These T cell receptor beta chains were read from a single sample in a study of OX40 agonist ivuxolimab in advanced cancers. The data were produced by immunoSEQ multiplex PCR, yet TCRdb's version contains in-frame clones alone and is incomplete. This sample has 55,000 to 70,000 clones, with around four fifths found just once. The material sequenced was CD4+ or CD8+ T cells sorted from blood, taken in a trial of the OX40 agonist ivuxolimab. These receptors were taken from an adult with an advanced solid tumor such as melanoma, head and neck, liver or kidney cancer. Both conserved end residues are part of each CDR3. The order of the fields is D gene, V gene, CDR3 protein. The D gene is left open where the match is weak.

-,TRBV4-1,CASSLRLNYEQYF
TRBD1,TRBV27,CASRLDRGGEQYF
-,TRBV15,CATSRDQETQYF
-,TRBV2,CASRERADTQYF
-,TRBV9,CASSVGHGTNTGELFF
-,TRBV10-3,CAISADSYYNEQFF
-,TRBV7-8,CASSLGPDGYTF
TRBD1,TRBV6-5,CASSRLGGQGGAFF
-,TRBV5-5,CASSLGVGGIYSYNEQFF
-,TRBV6-5,CASTWTGGGYEQYF
TRBD2,TRBV7-3,CASSSQRESRDTQYF
-,TRBV25-1,CASSENLVGYTF
-,TRBV6-6,CASNNRQKYSNQPQHF
-,TRBV4-3,CASSQYPLGNYNSPLHF